This T cell receptor (beta chain) was found in a study of regulatory T cells in long-lasting Graves disease. J lost 5 bases, V lost 5 bases, and 9 bases had no gene match. Germline V CDR1 and CDR2: MNHEY, SMNVEV (reference sequence). The CDR3 length is 15 residues. Time point given: newly diagnosed GD, antithyroid drugs for less than 3 months. PBMC RNA was the source of the TCR library. Study results and caveats: With a small sample size, accuracy may have been reduced. Between persistent patients, about 2,700 public clonotypes were shared, exceeding the roughly 1,000 shared between new patients.

As concerns this clonotype: Its target is unknown.

CDR3-region Arm-PCR and iRepertoire HTBI primers produced the TCR beta libraries. TCRdb passed the multiplex PCR reads through MiXCR, listing each CDR3 protein once. This sample has more than 300,000 distinct CDR3 sequences; 15% to 20% occur once, and the top ten carry around 20%. These records were also assigned to another study, of T cells in Graves' hyperthyroidism and ophthalmopathy.

The V call is TRBV27, the J call TRBJ2-5, with 9 nucleotides matching TRBD2. The specimen was peripheral blood mononuclear cells (PBMCs), collected at new diagnosis, from a patient treated with antithyroid drugs. This clonotype was obtained from a woman aged 18-29 years with Graves disease. DNA of the CDR3: TGTGCCAGCAGTACGTTAGCGGGAGAGGGGGAGACCCAGTACTTC. Protein sequence: CASSTLAGEGETQYF.